These 20 T cell receptor beta chains came from one sample sequenced in a study of shared clonotypes between healthy human individuals. Clones were read by immunoSEQ multiplex PCR, and TCRdb kept only the in-frame ones, dropping some. The sample carries 950,000 to 1,300,000 clones, about 76% recorded once. Source material: memory CD4+ T cells sorted from blood. The subset was: CD45RA-negative fraction. Receptors were obtained from a young man in good health.

The chain links TRBV19 to TRBJ1-4; possible D gene TRBD1, 5 bases. The CDR3 runs to 15 residues. The ends were cut back, 3 bases at V and 0 bases at J, with 8 bases in the middle. The V gene's germline CDR1 is LNHDA and CDR2 SQIVND (reference sequence). The CDR3 reads CASSILGPTNEKLFF. CDR3 nucleotides: TGTGCCAGTAGTATTTTGGGGCCAACTAATGAAAAACTGTTTTTT. Full variable domain (outside the CDR3, taken from reference TRBV19 and TRBJ1-4): DGGITQSPKYLFRKEGQNVTLSCEQNLNHDAMYWYRQDPGQGLRLIYYSQIVNDFQKGDIAEGYSVSREKKESFPLTVTSAQKNPTAFYLCASSILGPTNEKLFFGSGTQLSVL.

The chain joins TRBV5-7 to TRBJ1-4; D unclear. TRBV5-7 is sorted into the ORF group, with uncertain function. The CDR3 has 17 amino acids. Trimming removed 2 bases at V and 5 bases at J, with 19 bases between. The DNA for the CDR3 is TGTGCCAGCAGCTTACGAGGAGGAGGGATTCGAAATGAAAAACTGTTTTTT. It is translated as CASSLRGGGIRNEKLFF.

The chain carries TRBV10-3 and TRBJ2-2; D possibly corresponds to TRBD2 (5 bases). V shed 7 bases and J shed 6 bases, with 6 bases lying between them. This CDR3 has 11 residues. From germline, CDR1 is ENHRY and CDR2 SYGVKD. CDR3 protein: CAIKEAGELFF. The CDR3, as DNA: TGTGCCATCAAGGAGGCCGGGGAGCTGTTTTTT.

The chain couples TRBV2 to TRBJ2-1; a weak D match, TRBD2 (7 bases). Germline V gives CDR1 SNHLY, CDR2 FYNNEI. V was pared by 5 bases and J by 8 bases, with 16 bases between. The CDR3 length is 14 residues. The CDR3 loop is CASSRGAKGDEQFF. Written as DNA, the CDR3 is TGTGCCAGCAGTCGGGGGGCCAAGGGTGATGAGCAGTTCTTC.

The chain carries TRBV7-8 and TRBJ1-1, with D perhaps matching TRBD1 (5 bases). V lost 0 bases, J lost 0 bases, and 14 bases lay in between. CDR3 length equals 17 residues. Per the germline V gene, CDR1 is SGHVS and CDR2 is FQNEAQ. The CDR3 bases are TGTGCCAGCAGCTTAGCGCGCACAGGTTTGCTGAACACTGAAGCTTTCTTT. As protein: CASSLARTGLLNTEAFF.

Concerning this clone: Different DNA sequences within this sample yield the same CDR3. V gene TRBV9 combines with J gene TRBJ1-5; D not resolved. The CDR3 consists of 13 residues. V shed 0 bases and J shed 1 base, with 2 bases lying between them. Germline-derived CDR1 and CDR2 are SGDLS and YYNGEE. DNA for the CDR3: TGTGCCAGCAGCGTAGGGAGCAATCAGCCCCAGCATTTT. Translating gives CASSVGSNQPQHF.

The chain combines TRBV11-1 with TRBJ2-2, with 9 positions matching TRBD1. CDR3 length: 14 residues. From germline, CDR1 is SGHAT and CDR2 FQDESV (reference sequence). Unmatched junction bases numbered 8, after V lost 11 bases and J lost 4 bases. DNA for the CDR3: TGTGCCTGCGGGGGACAGGGAACCACCGGGGAGCTGTTTTTT. It yields the protein CACGGQGTTGELFF.

The chain employs TRBV10-3 and TRBJ2-7; D not certain. CDR1 and CDR2 (germline): ENHRY, SYGVKD. V lost 0 bases, J lost 0 bases, and 9 bases lay in between. The CDR3 is made up of 15 amino acids. The DNA for the CDR3 is TGTGCCATCAGTGAGTCGAACTTACCCTCCTACGAGCAGTACTTC. This codes for CAISESNLPSYEQYF.

The CDR3 coding sequence is TGTGCCAGCAGTTACTCGTCGCTGGGCGACGAGCAGTACTTC. This translates into CASSYSSLGDEQYF. The chain has TRBV6-5 and TRBJ2-7; D gene unclear. The germline V gene encodes CDR1 MNHEY and CDR2 SVGAGI. The CDR3 is 14 residues long. Trimming cost V 0 bases and J 5 bases, with 11 bases left between them.

The chain links TRBV19 to TRBJ2-1; the match to TRBD2 covers 13 bases. From germline, CDR1 is LNHDA and CDR2 SQIVND (reference sequence). The length of the CDR3 is 17 residues. With 5 bases clipped from V and 6 bases from J, the junction kept 10 bases outside the gene matches. The CDR3 DNA follows: TGTGCCAGTAGTCTTCGACTAGCGGGAGGCCCTACCAATGAGCAGTTCTTC. Protein: CASSLRLAGGPTNEQFF.

With regard to this clone: Distinct nucleotide sequences in the sample also encode this CDR3. The chain carries TRBV7-2 and TRBJ2-5; perhaps TRBD1 as D (5 bases). CDR1 SGHTA and CDR2 FQGNSA come from the germline V gene. The CDR3 length is 13 residues. Trimming took 8 bases from V and 1 from J, leaving 11 bases between them. CDR3 amino acids: CASARQTQETQYF. As DNA, the CDR3 is TGTGCCAGCGCGAGACAGACCCAAGAGACCCAGTACTTC.

This chain links TRBV5-1 with TRBJ2-2; 10 nucleotides match TRBD2. With V trimmed by 3 bases and J by 6 bases, 8 bases remained unmatched. The CDR3 has 16 residues. Germline V CDR1 and CDR2: SGHRS, YFSETQ. CDR3 coding DNA: TGCGCCAGCAGCTCCTCGAGCGGGAGGGTCGCCGGGGAGCTGTTTTTT. This translates into CASSSSSGRVAGELFF. Supplemented by reference TRBV5-1 and TRBJ2-2, the full variable domain reads KAGVTQTPRYLIKTRGQQVTLSCSPISGHRSVSWYQQTPGQGLQFLFEYFSETQRNKGNFPGRFSGRQFSNSRSEMNVSTLELGDSALYLCASSSSSGRVAGELFFGEGSRLTVL.

The gene calls are TRBV6-5 and TRBJ1-2, with TRBD1 as a possible D gene (5 bases). CDR1 and CDR2 from the germline V gene are MNHEY and SVGAGI. Trimming left V 6 bases short and J 0 bases short, with 11 bases between. The CDR3 has 14 residues. The CDR3 here is CASSGPQANYGYTF. The CDR3 DNA sequence: TGTGCCAGCAGCGGCCCACAGGCTAACTATGGCTACACCTTC.

With regard to this clone: Distinct nucleotide sequences in the sample also encode this CDR3. The chain links TRBV6-5 to TRBJ1-1; D not resolved. Trimming removed 4 bases from V and 3 bases from J, with 6 bases in between. The CDR3 runs to 12 residues. CDR1 MNHEY and CDR2 SVGAGI come from the germline V gene. The CDR3, as DNA: TGTGCCAGCAGTTCCGGGTACACTGAAGCTTTCTTT. Its protein is CASSSGYTEAFF.

The V and J genes are TRBV30 and TRBJ1-2; 8 bases map to TRBD1. From germline, CDR1 is GTSNPN and CDR2 SVGIG (reference sequence). V was clipped by 3 bases and J by 4 bases; unmatched bases: 4. CDR3 length equals 13 residues. The CDR3 DNA follows: TGTGCCTGGAGCAGGGGGCATAGCTATGGCTACACCTTC. Translated: CAWSRGHSYGYTF.

The chain is built from TRBV2 and TRBJ2-3, with TRBD2 matching over 7 bases. V trimming: 6 bases; J trimming: 2 bases; junction bases outside the gene matches: 5. The CDR3 sequence is 14 residues long. Germline lookup yields CDR1 SNHLY and CDR2 FYNNEI. CDR3 sequence (DNA): TGTGCCAGCAGGGTGGCGGGGGACACAGATACGCAGTATTTT. It translates to CASRVAGDTDTQYF.

This chain uses TRBV21-1 with TRBJ2-1; the D call TRBD2 from the table was never checked on the DNA. TRBV21-1 is shown as a pseudogene. This CDR3 contains 17 residues. The CDR3 sequence is CASSKVSGLEGPYEQFF. The CDR3 DNA reads as TGTGCCAGCAGCAAAGTGTCGGGACTAGAGGGTCCCTATGAGCAGTTCTTC.

The chain carries TRBV7-2 and TRBJ2-7, with D unresolved. The germline gives CDR1 SGHTA, CDR2 FQGNSA. This CDR3 is 14 amino acids long. Deletions cut 5 bases from V and 2 bases from J, with 13 bases between. As DNA, the CDR3 is TGTGCCAGCAGCCCCGGCGTCCGAACCTACGAGCAGTACTTC. Its translation is CASSPGVRTYEQYF.

This clone showed up just a few times. J is TRBJ1-1 and V is TRBV19; D ambiguous. Germline CDR1 and CDR2: LNHDA and SQIVND (reference sequence). V lost 4 bases, J lost 8 bases, and 14 bases lay in between. This CDR3 region has 13 residues. The CDR3 reads CASSTASRREAFF. In DNA, the CDR3 is TGTGCCAGTAGTACCGCCTCAAGGAGAGAAGCTTTCTTT.

This rearrangement joins TRBV7-8 to TRBJ2-7; D is undetermined. This CDR3 has 15 amino acids. CDR1 and CDR2 (germline): SGHVS, FQNEAQ. With 2 bases removed from V and 2 bases from J, the gap between germline ends came to 13 bases. This chain's CDR3 is CASSLNSRQTYEQYF. The CDR3 DNA is TGTGCCAGCAGCTTAAACTCGCGGCAGACCTACGAGCAGTACTTC.